This is a list of T cell receptor beta chains from one sample in a study of patients and donors after allogeneic stem cell transplantation. TCRdb processed the RT-PCR reads anew with MiXCR; each CDR3 protein has one entry. The sample consists of approximately 410,000 distinct CDR3 sequences, more than 15% of them appearing once. Material for sequencing was blood, either unsorted or a sorted T cell fraction (not recorded which). These receptors all come from a human donor who was either an allogeneic HSCT recipient or a stem cell or donor lymphocyte infusion donor (not recorded which). It is not recorded whose cells these are; they may come from a transplant donor. Both conserved end residues are part of each CDR3. The order of the fields is V gene, clone size, CDR3 protein. Size tells how often a clone was seen (once, few, many) or the class of an expanded clone, and some rows leave it out.

TRBV6-1 - CASRQSDRGSDEQYF
TRBV3-1 few CASSQGGGIDTGELFF
TRBV20-1 few CSAPLASLKTQYF
TRBV18 many CASSPLYSSTGELFF
TRBV9 many CASSVAGLAGVTGELFF
TRBV4-1 few CASSHPREKKGPNTEAFF
TRBV14 - CASSQDGRQARYATEAFF
TRBV10-3 many CASQGREQFF
TRBV5-1 few CASSLVLSPEGEQFF
TRBV14 few CASSRKLAGGRLGEQFF
TRBV11-3 few CASSLEGRTEAFF
TRBV19 - CASSNDIGEGTEAFF
TRBV9 few CASSVGGVDNEQFF
TRBV5-1 few CASSRGTTGELFF
TRBV6-1 many CASSRDGSYGYTF
TRBV29-1 - CSVPRIGGPSTDTQYF
TRBV7-9 few CASSPDRKGGETQYF
TRBV20-1 - CSATGWDPGTGRMNTEAFF
TRBV20-1 - CSARFAGESPLHF
TRBV12-3/TRBV12-4 - CASSLEGQGSWGYTF
TRBV9 - CASSVAPIQETQYF
TRBV7-3 - CASSVQGGLTYEQYF
TRBV11-1 few CASSFPTGGFGNEQFF
TRBV6-1 - CASSSTGGFAPSYEQYF
TRBV21-1 - CASSRVPGQGIVGNTIYF
TRBV19 few CASNTGVLTYEQYF
TRBV20-1 - CSARTSGHNEQFF
TRBV27 - CASRSRGPDEQYF
TRBV20-1 few CSARYRDRVAFF
TRBV4-3 - CASSQESVATGSATNEKLFF
TRBV6-1 - CASRERHRNTEAFF
TRBV29-1 many CSVDRGSLVTEAFF
TRBV4-1 - CASSQDGAGGNTIYF
TRBV12-3/TRBV12-4 few CASSERAGAILHEQFF
TRBV10-3 - CAISETGQGRWETQYF
TRBV29-1 - CSVREGDYGYTF
TRBV20-1 - CSAQGGGGAGEQFF
TRBV18 - CASSPSGQARNTEAFF
TRBV4-1 many CASSQGAGTEAFF
TRBV6-1 few CASSPTGYGNTIYF
TRBV30 - CAWGGTRGETQYF
TRBV12-3/TRBV12-4 few CASSGLATTGELFF
TRBV20-1 - CSAKGRGNSPLHF
TRBV24-1 few CATSDADRGVNQPQHF
TRBV12-3/TRBV12-4 once CASSLRDSLVEQYF
TRBV3-1 - CASSQGGTLNTEAFF
TRBV5-6 - CASSFTSPYNEQFF